This is a list of T cell receptor beta chains from one sample in a study of cytotoxic CD8 clonotypes in ibrutinib-treated CLL. Profiling relied on immunoSEQ multiplex PCR, and the TCRdb table lists in-frame clones only, not all of them. The sample includes under 30,000 clones, 75% to 80% of them seen just once. The sample consisted of PBMCs, taken after 36 months of ibrutinib treatment. The receptors here all came from a human donor with chronic lymphocytic leukemia. The CDR3 runs from the conserved cysteine through the conserved F or W. A D gene is named only where the DNA matches it firmly. Where a row states a size, it is once, few, many or the class of an expanded clone; other rows omit it.

len: 13; j_gene: TRBJ1-5; abundance: -; v_gene: TRBV5-1; d_gene: -; CDR3aa: CASSLTGDQPQHF; CDR3nt: TGCGCCAGCAGCCTAACAGGTGATCAGCCCCAGCATTTT
len: 17; j_gene: TRBJ1-5; abundance: few; v_gene: TRBV4-1; d_gene: -; CDR3aa: CASSRKPDTSLGQPQHF; CDR3nt: TGCGCCAGCAGCCGCAAACCCGACACGAGCTTGGGCCAGCCCCAGCATTTT
len: 12; j_gene: TRBJ1-4; abundance: once; v_gene: TRBV4-2; d_gene: -; CDR3aa: CASSSQGKRLFF; CDR3nt: TGTGCCAGCAGCTCCCAGGGGAAAAGGCTGTTTTTT
len: 14; j_gene: TRBJ1-1; abundance: -; v_gene: TRBV13; d_gene: -; CDR3aa: CASSPTQGNTEAFF; CDR3nt: TGTGCCAGCAGCCCTACTCAAGGGAACACTGAAGCTTTCTTT
len: 16; j_gene: TRBJ1-4; abundance: -; v_gene: TRBV7-6; d_gene: TRBD1; CDR3aa: CASSLAGTGEDEKLFF; CDR3nt: TGTGCCAGCAGCTTAGCAGGGACAGGGGAGGACGAAAAACTGTTTTTT
len: 15; j_gene: TRBJ2-7; abundance: -; v_gene: TRBV19; d_gene: -; CDR3aa: CASSTKWTESYEQYF; CDR3nt: TGTGCCAGTAGTACCAAGTGGACAGAGTCCTACGAGCAGTACTTC
len: 15; j_gene: TRBJ1-5; abundance: -; v_gene: TRBV19; d_gene: -; CDR3aa: CASSIGGRGNQPQHF; CDR3nt: TGTGCCAGTAGTATCGGCGGGCGTGGCAATCAGCCCCAGCATTTT
len: 17; j_gene: TRBJ1-6; abundance: -; v_gene: TRBV7-7; d_gene: -; CDR3aa: CASSSPGRSSYNSPLHF; CDR3nt: TGTGCCAGCAGCTCCCCGGGACGGAGCTCCTATAATTCACCCCTCCACTTT
len: 13; j_gene: TRBJ2-7; abundance: -; v_gene: TRBV2; d_gene: TRBD1; CDR3aa: CASSATGVYEQYF; CDR3nt: TGTGCCAGCAGCGCTACAGGGGTCTACGAGCAGTACTTC
len: 17; j_gene: TRBJ2-7; abundance: -; v_gene: TRBV11-2; d_gene: -; CDR3aa: CASSRGFQGSNTYEQYF; CDR3nt: TGTGCCAGCAGCCGGGGTTTCCAGGGGAGCAACACCTACGAGCAGTACTTC
len: 14; j_gene: TRBJ2-3; abundance: -; v_gene: TRBV9; d_gene: -; CDR3aa: CASSVDGGTDTQYF; CDR3nt: TGTGCCAGCAGCGTAGACGGGGGCACAGATACGCAGTATTTT
len: 16; j_gene: TRBJ1-3; abundance: -; v_gene: TRBV5-4; d_gene: -; CDR3aa: CASSGGRLASGNTIYF; CDR3nt: TGTGCCAGCAGCGGGGGACGGCTGGCCTCTGGAAACACCATATATTTT
len: 13; j_gene: TRBJ1-2; abundance: once; v_gene: TRBV9; d_gene: -; CDR3aa: CASSPRGSYGYTF; CDR3nt: TGTGCCAGCAGCCCGCGGGGGTCCTATGGCTACACCTTC
len: 16; j_gene: TRBJ1-2; abundance: once; v_gene: TRBV5-4; d_gene: -; CDR3aa: CASSLDGLPFNYGYTF; CDR3nt: TGTGCCAGCAGCTTGGATGGACTCCCATTTAACTATGGCTACACCTTC
len: 14; j_gene: TRBJ1-1; abundance: -; v_gene: TRBV4-1; d_gene: -; CDR3aa: CASSQDEGGSEAFF; CDR3nt: TGCGCCAGCAGCCAAGACGAGGGAGGGTCTGAAGCTTTCTTT
len: 14; j_gene: TRBJ2-7; abundance: -; v_gene: TRBV7-2; d_gene: -; CDR3aa: CASSLGSSSYEQYF; CDR3nt: TGTGCCAGCAGCTTAGGATCGAGTTCCTACGAGCAGTACTTC